A single sample gave rise to the 4 T cell receptor beta chains below, sequenced in a study of blood T cell repertoires in COVID-19 (TCRdb year 2020). Library preparation was by the immunoSEQ multiplex PCR assay. Not all clones reach the TCRdb copy of this immuneACCESS table, which keeps in-frame sequences only. Checked studies attribute under half of the gap to unresolved V genes and leave the rest unexplained. The sample table contains about 200,000 clones; only one count was recorded for approximately 94% of them. In total, the top ten clones hold about 0.76% of the sample. The sample was peripheral blood. The source of these receptors is a man aged 30 to 39 with COVID-19, enrolled during active disease.

The rearrangement joins TRBV19 to TRBJ1-5; D ambiguous. Deletions cut 4 bases from V and 7 bases from J, with 14 bases between. Germline lookup yields CDR1 LNHDA and CDR2 SQIVND (reference sequence). This CDR3 has 14 residues. This CDR3 is CASSKVPGEQPQHF. In DNA form, the CDR3 reads TGTGCCAGTAGTAAAGTGCCAGGCGAACAGCCCCAGCATTTT.

This chain links TRBV7-6 with TRBJ2-5; D might be TRBD2 (5 bases). Germline CDR1 and CDR2: SGHVS and FNYEAQ. The CDR3 runs 14 residues. V was shortened by 11 bases and J by 4 bases, with 20 bases between the two germline ends. The chain's CDR3 is CASRVGLAGETQYF. The CDR3 bases are TGTGCCTCCCGGGTAGGCCTAGCCGGAGAGACCCAGTACTTC.

The genes are TRBV19 and TRBJ1-4, with 8 nucleotides matching TRBD1. This CDR3 has 15 amino acids. The germline CDR1 and CDR2 sequences are LNHDA and SQIVND (reference sequence). V was pared by 4 bases and J by 4 bases, with 5 bases of the junction left unmatched. The CDR3 region is CASSTGDRFNEKLFF. CDR3 in DNA: TGTGCCAGTAGTACAGGGGACAGGTTTAATGAAAAACTGTTTTTT.

The chain couples TRBV7-7 to TRBJ2-5, with D possibly TRBD1 on 5 matching bases. The CDR3 spans 17 residues. V lost 3 bases, J lost 2 bases, and 19 bases lay in between. CDR1 SSHAT and CDR2 FNYEAQ come from the germline V gene (reference sequence). CDR3 region: CASSLSVTQGSQETQYF. The CDR3 DNA reads TGTGCCAGCAGCTTGAGTGTGACCCAGGGCTCGCAAGAGACCCAGTACTTC.